The 16 T cell receptor beta chains given below trace back to one sample, sequenced in a study of blood T cell repertoires in COVID-19. Data came from immunoSEQ multiplex PCR; TCRdb stores just in-frame clones and leaves some out. The repertoire holds 200,000 to 250,000 clones, with around nine tenths as singletons. Sequenced input: peripheral blood. These TCRs come from a man in his forties or fifties with COVID-19, enrolled during active disease.

The table lists this clone with a count of one. The chain joins TRBV5-6 to TRBJ2-3; 11 nucleotides match TRBD2. CDR1 and CDR2 from the germline V gene are SGHDT and YYEEEE. V trimming: 4 bases; J trimming: 3 bases; junction bases outside the gene matches: 10. The CDR3 contains 17 residues. The CDR3 loop reads CASSLLLAGAPTDTQYF. Here the CDR3 DNA reads TGTGCCAGCAGCCTGCTACTAGCGGGGGCGCCGACAGATACGCAGTATTTT.

This clone was detected once. This chain joins TRBV18 and TRBJ2-7; 7 nucleotides match TRBD2. This CDR3 is built from 13 residues. V lost 6 bases and J lost 0; bases outside the gene matches: 2. CDR1 and CDR2 (germline): KGHSH, LQKENI. DNA for the CDR3: TGTGCCAGCTCCCGGGGGGACTCCTACGAGCAGTACTTC. Its translation is CASSRGDSYEQYF. The entire variable domain, with the rest obtained from reference TRBV18 and TRBJ2-7, is as follows: NAGVMQNPRHLVRRRGQEARLRCSPMKGHSHVYWYRQLPEEGLKFMVYLQKENIIDESGMPKERFSAEFPKEGPSILRIQQVVRGDSAAYFCASSRGDSYEQYFGPGTRLTVT.

The table lists this clone with a few counts. V usage is TRBV19 and J usage is TRBJ1-2, with TRBD1 as a possible D gene (6 bases). This CDR3 contains 16 residues. The germline gives CDR1 LNHDA, CDR2 SQIVND (reference sequence). Trimming took off 9 bases at V and 0 bases at J, with 20 bases between the two ends. CDR3 DNA sequence: TGTGCCAGCCACCAGCCAGGGGACGGATCTAACTATGGCTACACCTTC. It encodes CASHQPGDGSNYGYTF.

The chain joins TRBV30 to TRBJ1-5; 9 positions agree with TRBD1. The CDR3 length is 13 residues. CDR1 and CDR2 (germline): GTSNPN, SVGIG (reference sequence). V dropped 1 base and J dropped 7; count of bases not matched to a gene: 2. The DNA for the CDR3 is TGTGCCTGGAGTGGGACAGGGGAGCAGCCCCAGCATTTT. As protein: CAWSGTGEQPQHF. The full variable domain, its missing parts supplied by reference TRBV30 and TRBJ1-5, is SQTIHQWPATLVQPVGSPLSLECTVEGTSNPNLYWYRQAAGRGLQLLFYSVGIGQISSEVPQNLSASRPQDRQFILSSKKLLLSDSGFYLCAWSGTGEQPQHFGDGTRLSIL.

Only a few counts were recorded for this clone. The chain joins TRBV7-8 to TRBJ1-3; a possible D gene is TRBD1 (5 bases). Germline V gives CDR1 SGHVS, CDR2 FQNEAQ. The CDR3 spans 15 residues. Trimming pared 3 bases from V and 0 bases from J, leaving 9 bases between. The CDR3 DNA is TGTGCCAGCAGCTTGGCAGGGTCCTCTGGAAACACCATATATTTT. Its protein product is CASSLAGSSGNTIYF.

The genes are TRBV11-2 and TRBJ2-7; TRBD2 agrees at 11 bases. The CDR3 has 15 residues. The germline CDR1 and CDR2 sequences are SGHAT and FQNNGV. Unmatched junction bases numbered 5, after V lost 4 bases and J lost 3 bases. CDR3 residues: CASSSLAGVNYEQYF. In DNA form, the CDR3 reads TGTGCCAGCAGCTCACTAGCGGGAGTGAACTACGAGCAGTACTTC.

The chain uses TRBV5-1 and TRBJ2-2; D might be TRBD1 (5 bases). The length of the CDR3 is 15 residues. Germline lookup yields CDR1 SGHRS and CDR2 YFSETQ. V dropped 1 base and J dropped 2 bases, with 9 bases sitting between them. In DNA form, the CDR3 reads TGCGCCAGCAGCTTGCTGCAGGGAAACACCGGGGAGCTGTTTTTT. It translates to CASSLLQGNTGELFF. Complete variable domain (other parts from reference TRBV5-1 and TRBJ2-2): KAGVTQTPRYLIKTRGQQVTLSCSPISGHRSVSWYQQTPGQGLQFLFEYFSETQRNKGNFPGRFSGRQFSNSRSEMNVSTLELGDSALYLCASSLLQGNTGELFFGEGSRLTVL.

The rearrangement uses TRBV24-1 and TRBJ1-5; 7 bases agree with TRBD1. V shed 0 bases and J 0 bases; nucleotides not matched to a gene: 7. The CDR3 contains 18 residues. CDR1 and CDR2 (germline): KGHDR, SFDVKD. The CDR3 sequence: CATSDLQGDRDSNQPQHF. CDR3 DNA sequence: TGTGCCACCAGTGATTTGCAAGGTGACAGGGATAGCAATCAGCCCCAGCATTTT.

V is TRBV7-2 and J is TRBJ2-7, with 10 bases fitting TRBD2. CDR1 is SGHTA, CDR2 FQGNSA, per germline. Unmatched junction bases numbered 10, after V lost 5 bases and J lost 12 bases. The CDR3 is 13 residues long. The CDR3 nucleotides are TGTGCCAGCAGCCTGAAACCGGGACTAGCGTGGTACTTC. Residues: CASSLKPGLAWYF.

The V call is TRBV19, the J call TRBJ2-1, with 7 bases that match TRBD2. Germline V CDR1 and CDR2: LNHDA, SQIVND (reference sequence). This CDR3 contains 14 residues. Unmatched junction bases numbered 3, after V lost 2 bases and J lost 5 bases. Here the CDR3 DNA reads TGTGCCAGTAGTATAACTAGCGCGAACAATGAGCAGTTCTTC. It encodes CASSITSANNEQFF.

The chain couples TRBV6-5 to TRBJ2-7; 8 nucleotides agree with TRBD1. The V segment lost 4 bases and the J segment 5 bases; nucleotides outside the gene matches: 4. The CDR3 loop spans 13 amino acids. Looked up from germline, CDR1 is MNHEY and CDR2 is SVGAGI. The CDR3 DNA is TGTGCCAGCAGTTCGACAGGGGTTCACGAGCAGTACTTC. Translating gives CASSSTGVHEQYF.

The chain carries TRBV7-2 and TRBJ1-2, with a weak D call TRBD1 (5 bases). The V end lost 4 bases, the J end lost 6 bases, and 9 bases lay between the germline ends. The CDR3 runs to 12 residues. CDR1 is SGHTA, CDR2 FQGNSA, per germline. CDR3 coding DNA: TGTGCCAGCAGCTCAAGGGGTCATGGCTACACCTTC. Protein sequence: CASSSRGHGYTF. Complete variable domain (other parts from reference TRBV7-2 and TRBJ1-2): GAGVSQSPSNKVTEKGKDVELRCDPISGHTALYWYRQSLGQGLEFLIYFQGNSAPDKSGLPSDRFSAERTGGSVSTLTIQRTQQEDSAVYLCASSSRGHGYTFGSGTRLTVV.

The chain is built from TRBV5-3 and TRBJ1-3; D gene unclear. TRBV5-3 is labeled an ORF, and its function is uncertain. The CDR3 loop spans 17 amino acids. V was shortened by 7 bases and J by 4 bases, with 24 bases between the two germline ends. Written as DNA, the CDR3 is TGTGCCAGACCACACATTGGCCGCGGGAAATCCGGAAACACCATATATTTT. Encoded protein: CARPHIGRGKSGNTIYF.

The genes are TRBV4-3 and TRBJ1-2; possible D gene TRBD1, 5 bases. The CDR3 covers 13 residues. The V gene lost 4 bases and the J gene lost 2 bases, with 8 bases spanning the gap. Germline V CDR1 and CDR2: LGHNA, YSLEER. The CDR3 sequence is CASSRDRNYGYTF. The CDR3, as DNA: TGCGCCAGCAGCCGAGACAGAAACTATGGCTACACCTTC.

This clone came up once. The chain employs TRBV19 and TRBJ1-1; no reliable D call. The CDR3 spans 13 residues. V was trimmed by 3 bases and J by 1 base, leaving 6 bases between them. Germline values: CDR1 LNHDA, CDR2 SQIVND (reference sequence). CDR3 residues: CASSITKNTEAFF. CDR3 DNA: TGTGCCAGTAGTATTACAAAGAACACTGAAGCTTTCTTT.

This clone appeared once. The rearrangement joins TRBV6-5 to TRBJ2-7; weak D call: TRBD1 (6 bases). V lost 6 bases and J lost 1, with 13 bases in between. Germline V lookup: CDR1 MNHEY, CDR2 SVGAGI. CDR3 length equals 14 residues. The CDR3 is CASSPGQASYEQYF. The CDR3 DNA reads TGTGCCAGCAGCCCGGGACAAGCGTCCTACGAGCAGTACTTC.